This T cell receptor (beta chain) was sequenced during a study of cytomegalovirus exposure and HLA in healthy donors. Study observations and caveats: Cytomegalovirus association was assigned to more than 150 TCR beta chains. Later analysis indicated greater clonal expansion among HLA-associated TCR beta chains than among equally common other chains. Being productive about 87% or about 30% of the time was typical of most TCR beta V segments in an earlier analysis.

The CDR3 covers 15 residues. Germline V gene sequence: CDR1 MDHEN, CDR2 SYDVKM. Trimming took 4 bases from V and 0 from J, leaving 10 bases between them. PCR primers comprised 60 Vbeta and 13 Jbeta primers. Generated by immunoSEQ multiplex PCR, the TCRdb table keeps only in-frame clones and is missing some. Here the sample spans a few hundred thousand clones, about 82% being singletons. Note on this clone: What it binds is not known.

Sequencing was performed on PBMCs. The gene calls are TRBV28 and TRBJ1-3; D is undetermined. This TCR was sampled from a man aged 25-40 years in good health and CMV-seronegative. In DNA, the CDR3 is TGTGCCAGCAGTTCCGGAGGGAGCTCTGGAAACACCATATATTTT. Its translation is CASSSGGSSGNTIYF.